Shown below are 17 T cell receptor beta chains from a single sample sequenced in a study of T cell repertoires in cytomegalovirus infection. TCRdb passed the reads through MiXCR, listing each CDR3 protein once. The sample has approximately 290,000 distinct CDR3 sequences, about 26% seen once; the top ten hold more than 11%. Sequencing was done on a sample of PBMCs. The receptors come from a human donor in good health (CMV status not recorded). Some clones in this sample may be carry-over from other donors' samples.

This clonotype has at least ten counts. CDR3 nucleotide sequence: TGTGCCAGCAGCGCCCAGGGTCCGGGGGCGGCTGGGGCCAACGTCCTGACTTTC. This sequence encodes CASSAQGPGAAGANVLTF. V is TRBV7-2 and J is TRBJ2-6; perhaps D is TRBD1 or TRBD2 (6 bases each). This CDR3 has 18 residues. Germline V gene lookup returns CDR1 SGHTA and CDR2 FQGNSA. V dropped 5 bases and J dropped 2 bases, with 19 bases sitting between them.

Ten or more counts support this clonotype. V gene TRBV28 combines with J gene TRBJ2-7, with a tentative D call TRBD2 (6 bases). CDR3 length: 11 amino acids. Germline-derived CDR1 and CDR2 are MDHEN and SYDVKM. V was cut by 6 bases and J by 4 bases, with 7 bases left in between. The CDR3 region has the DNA TGTGCCAGCAGCCGGGGGTACGAGCAGTACTTC. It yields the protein CASSRGYEQYF.

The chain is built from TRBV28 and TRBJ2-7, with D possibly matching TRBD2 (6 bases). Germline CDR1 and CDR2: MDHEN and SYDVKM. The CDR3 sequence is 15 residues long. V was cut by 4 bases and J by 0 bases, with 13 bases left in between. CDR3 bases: TGTGCCAGCAGTTCCCCGGAGGGTTTCTCCTACGAGCAGTACTTC. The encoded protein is CASSSPEGFSYEQYF. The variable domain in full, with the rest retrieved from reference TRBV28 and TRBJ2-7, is DVKVTQSSRYLVKRTGEKVFLECVQDMDHENMFWYRQDPGLGLRLIYFSYDVKMKEKGDIPEGYSVSREKKERFSLILESASTNQTSMYLCASSSPEGFSYEQYFGPGTRLTVT.

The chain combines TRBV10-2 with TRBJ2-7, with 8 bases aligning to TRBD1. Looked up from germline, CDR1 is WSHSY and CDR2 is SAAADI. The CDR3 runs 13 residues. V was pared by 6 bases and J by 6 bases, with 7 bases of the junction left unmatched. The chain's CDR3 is CASSAGGLGEQYF. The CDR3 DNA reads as TGCGCCAGCAGCGCAGGGGGCCTGGGCGAGCAGTACTTC.

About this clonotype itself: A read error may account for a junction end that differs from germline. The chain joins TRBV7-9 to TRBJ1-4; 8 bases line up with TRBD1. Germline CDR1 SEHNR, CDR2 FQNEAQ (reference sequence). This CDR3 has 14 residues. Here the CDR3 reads CASSAGQVNDKLFF. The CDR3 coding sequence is TGTGCCAGCAGCGCGGGACAGGTGAATGACAAACTGTTTTTT. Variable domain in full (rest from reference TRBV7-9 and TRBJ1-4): DTGVSQNPRHKITKRGQNVTFRCDPISEHNRLYWYRQTLGQGPEFLTYFQNEAQLEKSRLLSDRFSAERPKGSFSTLEIQRTEQGDSAMYLCASSAGQVNDKLFFGSGTQLSVL.

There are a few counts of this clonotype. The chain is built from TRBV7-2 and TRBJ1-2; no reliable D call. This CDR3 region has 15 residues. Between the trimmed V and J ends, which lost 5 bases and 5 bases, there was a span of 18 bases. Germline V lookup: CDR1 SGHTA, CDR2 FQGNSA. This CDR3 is CASSPPQYPRYGYTF. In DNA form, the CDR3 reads TGTGCCAGCAGCCCGCCCCAGTACCCCCGTTATGGCTACACCTTC.

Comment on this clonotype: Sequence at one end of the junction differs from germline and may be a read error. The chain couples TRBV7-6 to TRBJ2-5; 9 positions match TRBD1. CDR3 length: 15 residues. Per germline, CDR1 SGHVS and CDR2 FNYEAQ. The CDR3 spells CASSPTGTGLKTQYF. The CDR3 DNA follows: TGTGCTAGCAGCCCTACCGGGACAGGGTTAAAGACCCAGTACTTC.

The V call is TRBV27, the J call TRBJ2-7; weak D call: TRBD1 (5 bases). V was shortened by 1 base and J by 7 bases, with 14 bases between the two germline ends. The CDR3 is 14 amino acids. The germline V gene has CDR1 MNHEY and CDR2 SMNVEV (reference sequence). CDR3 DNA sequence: TGTGCCAGCAGTTTATGGAACAGGCTAGGAGAGCAGTACTTC. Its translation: CASSLWNRLGEQYF.

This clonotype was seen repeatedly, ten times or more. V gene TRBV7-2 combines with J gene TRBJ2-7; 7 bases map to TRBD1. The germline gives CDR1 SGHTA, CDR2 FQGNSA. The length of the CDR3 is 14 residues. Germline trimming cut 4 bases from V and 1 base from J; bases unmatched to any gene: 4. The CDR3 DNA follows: TGTGCCAGCAGCTCTGGACAGGTATCCTACGAGCAGTACTTC. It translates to CASSSGQVSYEQYF.

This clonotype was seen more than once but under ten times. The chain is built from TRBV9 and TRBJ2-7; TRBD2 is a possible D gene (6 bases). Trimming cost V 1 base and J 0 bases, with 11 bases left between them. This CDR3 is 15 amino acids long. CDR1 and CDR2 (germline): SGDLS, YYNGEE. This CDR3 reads CASSVTSSSSYEQYF. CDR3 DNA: TGTGCCAGCAGCGTAACTAGCAGTAGCTCCTACGAGCAGTACTTC.

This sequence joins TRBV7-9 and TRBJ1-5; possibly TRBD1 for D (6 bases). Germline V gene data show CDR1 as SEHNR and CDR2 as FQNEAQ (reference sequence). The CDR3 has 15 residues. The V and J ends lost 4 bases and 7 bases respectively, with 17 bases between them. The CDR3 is CASSSLLEGGQPQHF. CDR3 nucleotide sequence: TGTGCCAGCAGCTCCCTACTTGAGGGGGGACAGCCCCAGCATTTT.

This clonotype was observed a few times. CDR3 protein: CSSQESGGRTDTQYF. The CDR3 DNA follows: TGCAGCTCCCAGGAGAGCGGGGGGCGCACAGATACGCAGTATTTT. The chain employs TRBV29-1 and TRBJ2-3; 9 positions match TRBD2. The V and J ends lost 8 bases and 1 base, in that order; junction bases with no gene match: 10. The length of the CDR3 is 15 residues. Germline assignment: CDR1 SQVTM and CDR2 ANQGSEA.

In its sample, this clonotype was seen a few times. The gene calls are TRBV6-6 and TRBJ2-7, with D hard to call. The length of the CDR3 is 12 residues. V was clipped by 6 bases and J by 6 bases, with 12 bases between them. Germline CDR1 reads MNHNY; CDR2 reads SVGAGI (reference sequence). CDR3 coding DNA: TGTGCCAGCAGCCCCCGACCAGGCGAGCAGTACTTC. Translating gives CASSPRPGEQYF.

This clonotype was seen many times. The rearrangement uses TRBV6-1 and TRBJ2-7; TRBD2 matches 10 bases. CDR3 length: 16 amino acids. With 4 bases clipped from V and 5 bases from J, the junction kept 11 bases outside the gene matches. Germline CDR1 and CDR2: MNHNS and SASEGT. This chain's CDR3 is CASSATSGGVLDEQYF. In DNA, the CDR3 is TGTGCCAGCAGTGCTACGAGCGGGGGGGTTCTGGACGAGCAGTACTTC.

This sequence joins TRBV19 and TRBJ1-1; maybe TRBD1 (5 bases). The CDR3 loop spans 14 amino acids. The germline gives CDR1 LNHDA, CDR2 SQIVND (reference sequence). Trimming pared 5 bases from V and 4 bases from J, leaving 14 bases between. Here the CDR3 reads CASSDGLGATEAFF. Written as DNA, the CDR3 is TGTGCCAGTAGTGATGGACTAGGGGCCACTGAAGCTTTCTTT.

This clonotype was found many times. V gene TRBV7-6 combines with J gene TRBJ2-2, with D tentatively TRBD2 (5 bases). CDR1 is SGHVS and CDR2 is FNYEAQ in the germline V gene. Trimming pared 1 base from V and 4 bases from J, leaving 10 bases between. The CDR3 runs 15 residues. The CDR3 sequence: CASSLVRGITGELFF. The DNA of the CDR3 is TGTGCCAGCAGCTTAGTCCGGGGAATCACCGGGGAGCTGTTTTTT.

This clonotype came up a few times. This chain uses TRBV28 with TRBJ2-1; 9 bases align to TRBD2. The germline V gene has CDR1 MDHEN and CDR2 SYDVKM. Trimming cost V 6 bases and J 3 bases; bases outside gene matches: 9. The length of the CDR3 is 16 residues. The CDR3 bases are TGTGCCAGCAGCCTCTCAGCGGGAGGTTACTACAATGAGCAGTTCTTC. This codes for CASSLSAGGYYNEQFF.